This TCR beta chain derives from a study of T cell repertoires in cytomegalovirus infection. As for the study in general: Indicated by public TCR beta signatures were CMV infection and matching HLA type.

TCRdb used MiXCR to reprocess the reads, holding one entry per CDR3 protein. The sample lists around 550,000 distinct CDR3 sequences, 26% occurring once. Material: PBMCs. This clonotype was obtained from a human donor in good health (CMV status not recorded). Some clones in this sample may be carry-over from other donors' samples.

CDR3 in amino acids: CASSYSNLASPYEQYV. CDR3 nucleotide sequence: TGTGCCAGCAGTTACTCGAATCTAGCGAGTCCCTACGAGCAGTACGTC. The gene calls are TRBV6-2 or TRBV6-3 and TRBJ2-7; a possible D gene is TRBD2 (6 bases). The germline CDR1 and CDR2 sequences are MNHEY and SVGEGT. The length of the CDR3 is 16 residues. V was cut by 0 bases and J by 2 bases, with 14 bases left in between.